These T cell receptor beta chains were read from a single sample in a study of cytomegalovirus exposure and HLA in healthy donors. Repertoires were generated with immunoSEQ multiplex PCR, while TCRdb's copy carries only in-frame clones and drops some. The sample holds more than 85,000 clones; 60% to 70% are singletons and the top ten take around 6.5%. Sequencing was carried out using PBMCs. These receptors originate from a woman aged 25 to 39 in good health and CMV-seronegative. The CDR3 runs from the conserved cysteine through the conserved F or W. A D gene is named only where the DNA matches it firmly. The size of a clone is reported for some rows only, either as once, few or many, or as a class for expanded clones.

TRBJ2-1,TRBV2,.,.,TGTGCCAGCAGGGTGAGTGACAGTAACAATGAGCAGTTCTTC,CASRVSDSNNEQFF
TRBJ2-7,TRBV7-8,TRBD1,.,TGTGCCAGCAGCTTAGTGCCTTGGGGGACAGCCTACGAGCAGTACTTC,CASSLVPWGTAYEQYF
TRBJ1-2,TRBV4-1,TRBD1,.,TGCGCCAGCAGCCAACCTGGGACAGAAATATTCTATGGCTACACCTTC,CASSQPGTEIFYGYTF
TRBJ1-1,TRBV5-1,TRBD1,once,TGCGCCAGCAGCTCGGGACAGGCTTCTGACGCTTTCTTT,CASSSGQASDAFF
TRBJ1-1,TRBV10-3,TRBD1,.,TGTGCCATCAGCATGGGACAGGGAGGGGCTGAAGCTTTCTTT,CAISMGQGGAEAFF
TRBJ2-2,TRBV5-4,TRBD2,.,TGTGCCAGCAGCTCGAGCGGACTAGCGGACTTCGCGAACACCGGGGAGCTGTTTTTT,CASSSSGLADFANTGELFF
TRBJ1-5,TRBV18,.,.,TGTGCCAGCTCACCACCCCAGGGAGGTCAGCCCCAGCATTTT,CASSPPQGGQPQHF
TRBJ2-7,TRBV5-1,TRBD1,.,TGCGCCAGCAGCTTGTCACCAGGGGGCTACGAGCAGTACTTC,CASSLSPGGYEQYF
TRBJ2-3,TRBV4-1,TRBD1,.,TGCGCCAGCAGCCTCACGGGACAGGGGATAGATACGCAGTATTTT,CASSLTGQGIDTQYF
TRBJ1-1,TRBV28,TRBD1,once,TGTGCCAGCAGTTCGGGACAGGGTGGTGACGCTTTCTTT,CASSSGQGGDAFF
TRBJ1-4,TRBV5-1,TRBD1,.,TGCGCCAGCAGGACGGGACAGAATGAAAAACTGTTTTTT,CASRTGQNEKLFF
TRBJ2-3,TRBV5-4,.,few,TGTGCCAGCAGTCATAGTAGCGGCGGCACAGATACGCAGTATTTT,CASSHSSGGTDTQYF
TRBJ1-4,TRBV2,.,medium-sized,TGTGCCAGCAGTGGGGCGTCCGAGAGTAATGAAAAACTGTTTTTT,CASSGASESNEKLFF
TRBJ2-7,TRBV11-2,.,.,TGTGCCAGCAGCTCCGCCTACGAGCAGTACTTC,CASSSAYEQYF
TRBJ2-5,TRBV6-6,.,.,TGTGCCAGCAGTTCGGGGGGCCCCATAAAGACCCAGTACTTC,CASSSGGPIKTQYF
TRBJ2-3,TRBV5-6,TRBD1,.,TGTGCCAGCAGCTTCTGGATTGGACAGGGAGGCACAGATACGCAGTATTTT,CASSFWIGQGGTDTQYF
TRBJ1-2,TRBV28,TRBD1,.,TGTGCCAGCAGTTCCTCACCTCCAGGGGGTGGCTACACCTTC,CASSSSPPGGGYTF
TRBJ2-5,TRBV11-2,.,.,TGTGCCAGCAGCTCGGGACTTAAAGAGACCCAGTACTTC,CASSSGLKETQYF
TRBJ1-1,TRBV5-1,.,.,TGCGCCAGCAGCTTGGGACAGGCAATTAACACTGAAGCTTTCTTT,CASSLGQAINTEAFF
TRBJ2-1,TRBV18,TRBD2,few,TGTGCCAGCTCACCCGCGGGACTAGCGCCCGAGGTGTTCTTC,CASSPAGLAPEVFF
TRBJ1-2,TRBV30,.,.,TGTGCCTGGGCAAAAGGGGACTTCGGTGGCTACACCTTC,CAWAKGDFGGYTF
TRBJ2-5,TRBV5-1,TRBD2,.,TGCGCCAGCAGCTCGATAGCGGGAGAGGAGACCCAGTACTTC,CASSSIAGEETQYF
TRBJ2-2,TRBV7-9,.,.,TGTGCCAGCAGCTTACCCGGAGCGACCGGGGAGCTGTTTTTT,CASSLPGATGELFF
TRBJ1-2,TRBV2,.,.,TGTGCCAGCAGTGAGTTTTTACGGGGTATTGGCTATGGCTACACCTTC,CASSEFLRGIGYGYTF
TRBJ2-7,TRBV10-1,TRBD2,.,TGCGCCAGCAGTACGGGAGGGAGCTCCTACGAGCAGTACTTC,CASSTGGSSYEQYF
TRBJ1-5,TRBV10-3,.,few,TGTGCCATCAGTGACGAGTGGAGGGTCGAGGGGTATCAGCCCCAGCATTTT,CAISDEWRVEGYQPQHF
TRBJ2-5,TRBV5-5,TRBD2,.,TGTGCCAGCAGCTCGAGACCGACTAGCGGGGGACTGGAGGAGACCCAGTACTTC,CASSSRPTSGGLEETQYF
TRBJ2-1,TRBV30,TRBD2,few,TGTGCCTGGAGCGCTGGGACTAGCGGACCCTACAATGAGCAGTTCTTC,CAWSAGTSGPYNEQFF
TRBJ1-3,TRBV11-2,TRBD1,many,TGTGCCAGCAGCTTATGGCAGGGGGTAAACACCATATATTTT,CASSLWQGVNTIYF
TRBJ1-1,TRBV7-9,TRBD1,few,TGTGCCAGCAGCATTGGACAGGGCCGGAGGACTGAAGCTTTCTTT,CASSIGQGRRTEAFF
TRBJ1-5,TRBV19,TRBD1,.,TGTGCCAGTAGTATAGACCGTAACAGGGGAAGAGTGAGCAATCAGCCCCAGCATTTT,CASSIDRNRGRVSNQPQHF
TRBJ2-7,TRBV5-1,TRBD1,.,TGCGCCAGCAGCTACGGACAGGACTACGAGCAGTACTTC,CASSYGQDYEQYF
TRBJ2-7,TRBV5-1,.,few,TGCGCCAGCACATCAGGGAACGAGCAGTACTTC,CASTSGNEQYF
TRBJ1-1,TRBV28,.,many,TGTGCCAGCAGTTTAGGGCAGGGCTCAATATCTGAAGCTTTCTTT,CASSLGQGSISEAFF
TRBJ2-2,TRBV5-1,TRBD2,.,TGCGCCAGCAGCTTCCAACTAGCGGGTAACACCGGGGAGCTGTTTTTT,CASSFQLAGNTGELFF
TRBJ2-1,TRBV5-1,.,few,TGCGCCAGCAGCCTTGACAATGAGCAGTTCTTC,CASSLDNEQFF
TRBJ2-1,TRBV28,TRBD2,.,TGTGCCAGCAGAGAAGCGGGACTAGCTTCCCATGAGCAGTTCTTC,CASREAGLASHEQFF
TRBJ1-1,TRBV5-1,.,.,TGCGCCAGCAGCCGGACATTGAACACTGAAGCTTTCTTT,CASSRTLNTEAFF
TRBJ2-2,TRBV9,.,.,TGTGCCAGCAGCCCCGGGTTAGCGAGCACCGGGGAGCTGTTTTTT,CASSPGLASTGELFF
TRBJ1-3,TRBV6-5,TRBD1,.,TGTGCCACACGACAGGGGGCTGGAAACACCATATATTTT,CATRQGAGNTIYF